This paragraph reports one TCR beta chain. What it binds is unknown. The sample comes from a study of monozygotic twins with cystic fibrosis. Study-level findings and limits: Low clonality (median about 0.0095) suggested a mostly naive repertoire.

Germline assignment: CDR1 LGHNA and CDR2 YSLEER. The CDR3 sequence is 13 residues long. V lost 1 base, J lost 7 bases, and 9 bases lay in between. Sequencing used immunoSEQ multiplex PCR; TCRdb keeps in-frame clones, though not all of them. The sample includes around 23,000 clones, about 91% of them seen just once. Sequenced sample: blood. The origin of this receptor is a girl aged 2 to 10 with cystic fibrosis. The rearrangement links TRBV4-3 to TRBJ2-3; no firm D call. CDR3 nucleotides: TGCGCCAGCAGCCAAGCACGGGTGTATACGCAGTATTTT. Its translation: CASSQARVYTQYF.